This T cell receptor beta chain was sequenced for a study of control samples from healthy donors and cancer patients. V dropped 12 bases and J dropped 0; count of bases not matched to a gene: 15. The CDR3 runs to 17 residues. Germline V gene lookup returns CDR1 KGHDR and CDR2 SFDVKD. TCRdb keeps only in-frame clones here, not all; method: immunoSEQ multiplex PCR. Of around 120,000 clones detected, roughly nine tenths appear once; the ten largest clones hold 6.5% to 9%. Sequencing was carried out using blood. The origin of this receptor is a woman aged 18-35 years in good health. This rearrangement joins TRBV24-1 to TRBJ2-1; 8 bases match TRBD2. The CDR3 reads CAPIAGGPEVSYNEQFF. As DNA, the CDR3 is TGTGCCCCCATCGCGGGGGGCCCAGAGGTCTCCTACAATGAGCAGTTCTTC.